This TCR beta chain was sequenced in a study of blood T cell repertoires in COVID-19. Background on the study: COVID-19 samples collected from the United States, Italy and Spain covered acute and convalescent phases. From T cells, B-cell-depleted T cells, or PBMCs came the material, which was cDNA or gDNA.

The CDR3 runs 13 residues. V was shortened by 7 bases and J by 3 bases, with 13 bases between the two germline ends. The V gene's germline CDR1 is SGHDT and CDR2 YYEEEE. Libraries were prepared by immunoSEQ multiplex PCR; TCRdb keeps only in-frame clonotypes and omits some of them. The sample has approximately 110,000 clones; about 85% are singletons. The chain combines TRBV5-6 with TRBJ1-2; D might be TRBD1 (6 bases). The receptor was isolated from a man aged 40-49 years with acute or convalescent COVID-19. Sequencing was carried out using peripheral blood. The CDR3 nucleotides read TGTGCCAGCGAACAGACAGGCCACTATGGCTACACCTTC. The encoded protein is CASEQTGHYGYTF.